Below are 31 T cell receptor beta chains sequenced from a single sample in a study of tumor-infiltrating lymphocytes in primary liver carcinoma. TCR beta cDNA came from 400 to 500 ng total RNA, primed with a constant-region primer. Libraries for TCR beta were built through three nested multiplex PCR rounds, which together made up a slightly modified ARM-PCR procedure. With TRBV1-TRBV30 forward primers and a C-beta reverse primer, the first two PCR rounds were run for approximately 9 cycles each. TCRdb used MiXCR to reprocess the multiplex PCR reads, holding one entry per CDR3 protein. Of some 51,000 distinct CDR3 sequences listed, about three quarters are singletons. Investigators took RNA and DNA out together from roughly 18-30 mg of unsorted bulk tissue. Sequencing used liver tumor tissue from sampling region 3. Regarding subset: tumor region T3, left-lateral pole. All receptors derive from a middle-aged man with primary liver carcinoma and hepatitis B virus infection.

Concerning this clonotype: No conserved phenylalanine or tryptophan ends this CDR3, so it is likely a read error. The limits of the CDR3 on the DNA are not certain, so only TCRdb's listed CDR3 is given. This chain uses TRBV5-1 with TRBJ2-5; the tabulated D call, TRBD1, remains unverified against the DNA. The CDR3 is made up of 14 amino acids, end residues included. Germline V lookup: CDR1 SGHRS, CDR2 YFSETQ. The CDR3 region is CASSLGQAKETQYL.

This clonotype appeared a few times. A much larger clone differs by one base, so this may be a read error. The V gene is TRBV28, the J gene TRBJ2-5, with 10 bases that match TRBD1. Germline V gives CDR1 MDHEN, CDR2 SYDVKM. The CDR3 spans 13 residues. The CDR3 sequence: CAGSGDRGTSQYF. CDR3 bases: TGTGCCGGCAGTGGGGACAGGGGAACCTCCCAGTACTTC.

The chain has TRBV11-2 and TRBJ1-2; no definite D call. The CDR3 totals 14 residues. V gave up 5 bases and J gave up 3 bases, with 13 bases separating them. Germline CDR1 reads SGHAT; CDR2 reads FQNNGV. CDR3 protein: CASSRAVSDYGYTF. CDR3 coding DNA: TGTGCCAGCAGCCGAGCCGTCAGTGACTATGGCTACACCTTC.

The V gene is TRBV20-1, the J gene TRBJ2-1; TRBD2 is a possible D gene (6 bases). The CDR3 consists of 16 residues. V lost 3 bases to trimming and J lost 6 bases, with 21 bases between them. The germline gives CDR1 DFQATT, CDR2 SNEGSKA (reference sequence). The CDR3 DNA reads as TGCAGTGCTAGTTACCTCACGGCTGCCGGGGGCAATGAGCAGTTCTTC. Residues: CSASYLTAAGGNEQFF.

On this clonotype: The junction and the germline gene differ at one end; a read error may be behind it. V is TRBV29-1 and J is TRBJ2-1, with TRBD1 identical over 8 bases. The CDR3 has 14 residues. Per the germline V gene, CDR1 is SQVTM and CDR2 is ANQGSEA. This chain's CDR3 is CSVVGQGPFNTQSF. The CDR3 DNA reads as TGCAGCGTTGTTGGACAGGGACCTTTCAATACGCAGTCCTTC.

Remarks on this clonotype: A much more abundant neighbour one base away suggests this may be a read error. This chain uses TRBV5-5 with TRBJ2-7; 7 bases fit TRBD1. The germline V gene has CDR1 SGHKS and CDR2 YYEKEE (reference sequence). The CDR3 is 15 amino acids. CDR3 protein: CASSHVPGQSYKQYF. The DNA of the CDR3 is TGTGCCAGCAGCCACGTCCCGGGACAGTCCTACAAGCAGTACTTC. Using reference TRBV5-5 and TRBJ2-7 for the parts outside the CDR3, the full variable domain is DAGVTQSPTHLIKTRGQQVTLRCSPISGHKSVSWYQQVLGQGPQFIFQYYEKEERGRGNFPDRFSARQFPNYSSELNVNALLLGDSALYLCASSHVPGQSYKQYFGPGTRLTVT.

This clonotype was observed a single time. This chain links TRBV6-2 or TRBV6-3 with TRBJ2-7, with D possibly called TRBD1 or TRBD2 (5 bases each). Per the germline V gene, CDR1 is MNHEY and CDR2 is SVGEGT. The V end lost 0 bases, the J end lost 1 base, and 7 bases lay between the germline ends. The length of the CDR3 is 14 residues. CDR3 region: CASSYSWGSYEQYF. The CDR3 nucleotides read TGTGCCAGCAGTTACTCGTGGGGGTCCTACGAGCAGTACTTC.

With regard to this clonotype: One junction end disagrees with the germline gene, perhaps due to a read error. The CDR3 DNA follows: TGTGCCAGGATGAACCTGCGCCCCTACAATGAACAGTTCTTC. It yields the protein CARMNLRPYNEQFF. The chain combines TRBV6-6 with TRBJ2-1; D is uncertain. The CDR3 is 14 residues long. Germline CDR1 reads MNHNY; CDR2 reads SVGAGI (reference sequence).

With regard to this clonotype: A clone one base away is much larger, so this may be a read error. This chain uses TRBV16 with TRBJ2-3; D remains unclear. The CDR3 runs to 13 residues. The V gene's germline CDR1 is KGHSY and CDR2 FQNENV. Between the trimmed V and J ends, which lost 3 bases and 2 bases, there was a span of 6 bases. In nucleotides, the CDR3 is TGTGCCAGCAGCCACACTACCACAGATACGCAGTATTTT. This codes for CASSHTTTDTQYF.

This clonotype has only a few counts. A much larger clone is a single base away; this may be a read error. The chain combines TRBV5-4 with TRBJ2-7; TRBD1 matches at 9 bases. The CDR3 totals 14 residues. Losses at the gene ends were 3 bases for V and 5 bases for J; bases not matched to a gene: 6. CDR1 is SGHNT and CDR2 is YYREEE in the germline V gene (reference sequence). This chain's CDR3 is CASSSGTGTHEQYF. For the CDR3, the DNA is TGTGCCAGCAGCTCCGGGACAGGGACGCACGAGCAGTACTTC.

CDR3: CARSPPGTQYF. CDR3 bases: TGTGCCAGAAGCCCCCCCGGTACGCAGTATTTT. The gene calls are TRBV7-9 and TRBJ2-3; D is undetermined. The germline V gene encodes CDR1 SEHNR and CDR2 FQNEAQ (reference sequence). V lost 9 bases to trimming and J lost 8 bases, with 12 bases between them. This CDR3 is 11 amino acids long.

This clonotype was detected ten times or more. This chain connects TRBV5-4 to TRBJ1-3; 9 positions agree with TRBD1. CDR3 length equals 15 residues. Per germline, CDR1 SGHNT and CDR2 YYREEE (reference sequence). V lost 2 bases, J lost 2 bases, and 2 bases stayed unmatched. The chain's CDR3 is CASSFGTGTGNTIYF. Written as DNA, the CDR3 is TGTGCCAGCAGCTTTGGGACAGGGACTGGAAACACCATATATTTT.

A remark on this clonotype: The CDR3 carries no conserved terminal phenylalanine or tryptophan, so it likely arises from a read error. DNA of the CDR3: TGTGCCAGCAGCTCTGGGATAGCGGGGAGAGCTGAGCAGTTCATC. Residues: CASSSGIAGRAEQFI. This chain joins TRBV5-4 and TRBJ2-1; 8 bases line up with TRBD2. This CDR3 region has 15 residues. Per the germline V gene, CDR1 is SGHNT and CDR2 is YYREEE (reference sequence). Unmatched junction bases numbered 11, after V lost 3 bases and J lost 9 bases.

This clonotype was seen more than once but under ten times. This chain joins TRBV6-1 and TRBJ1-2; TRBD1 might be the D (5 bases). Germline CDR1 reads MNHNS; CDR2 reads SASEGT. With 7 bases removed from V and 3 bases from J, the gap between germline ends came to 12 bases. CDR3 size: 13 residues. Here the CDR3 reads CASNRDGHYGYTF. In DNA form, the CDR3 reads TGTGCCAGCAATCGGGACGGACACTATGGCTACACCTTC.

A remark on this clonotype: A much larger clone sits a single nucleotide away, making a read error possible. This sequence joins TRBV5-4 and TRBJ2-5, with D unresolved. Germline CDR1 SGHNT, CDR2 YYREEE (reference sequence). The CDR3 covers 13 residues. Deletions cut 1 base from V and 2 bases from J, with 6 bases between. The DNA of the CDR3 is TGTGCCAGCAGCTTGATGGGGCAAGAGACCCAGTACTTC. Translation gives CASSLMGQETQYF.

This clonotype was recorded many times. This chain joins TRBV4-1 and TRBJ2-2, with 7 bases that match TRBD1. V was pared by 1 base and J by 5 bases, with 1 base of the junction left unmatched. The CDR3 covers 14 residues. Germline lookup yields CDR1 MGHRA and CDR2 YSYEKL. CDR3 nucleotides: TGCGCCAGCAGCCAAGGACAGGGAACCGGGGAGCTGTTTTTT. Translated, it gives CASSQGQGTGELFF.

With regard to this clonotype: One end of the junction does not line up with germline, which may come from a read error. The chain joins TRBV6-5 to TRBJ1-6, with a possible D match to TRBD1 (5 bases). From germline, CDR1 is MNHEY and CDR2 SVGAGI. This CDR3 region has 18 residues. In DNA form, the CDR3 reads TGTGCCAGCAGTTACTCACCCTTCCAGTGGGGGGATAATTCACACCTCCACTTT. Its protein product is CASSYSPFQWGDNSHLHF.

A note on this clonotype: Relative to the germline gene, one junction end is altered; a read error may explain this. The V call is TRBV11-1, the J call TRBJ2-4; 10 bases are shared with TRBD2. This CDR3 has 17 residues. CDR1 and CDR2 from the germline V gene are SGHAT and FQDESV (reference sequence). CDR3 in amino acids: CTSSFPGTSGTKNIQYF. The CDR3 DNA reads TGTACCAGCAGCTTTCCCGGAACTAGCGGGACCAAAAACATTCAGTACTTC.

In its sample, this clonotype was seen many times. The J gene is TRBJ2-1, the V gene TRBV12-3 or TRBV12-4; 11 positions agree with TRBD2. The trim removed 8 bases at V and 6 bases at J, leaving 6 bases unmatched. This CDR3 has 14 amino acids. The CDR3 spells CASRGLAGPNEQFF. The CDR3 nucleotides read TGTGCCAGCCGCGGACTAGCGGGTCCCAATGAGCAGTTCTTC.

This clonotype came up many times. This CDR3 reads CASRPSGGRHIQYF. In DNA form, the CDR3 reads TGTGCCAGCAGGCCCTCCGGGGGCAGGCACATTCAGTACTTC. This sequence joins TRBV14 and TRBJ2-4; D could derive from TRBD1 or TRBD2 (6 bases each). Trimming removed 6 bases from V and 8 bases from J, with 17 bases in between. From germline, CDR1 is SGHDN and CDR2 FVKESK. CDR3 size: 14 residues.

As regards this clonotype: The germline gene is not matched at one end of the junction; a read error may be the cause. This sequence joins TRBV11-2 and TRBJ2-2; tentatively, D is TRBD1 (6 bases). Germline loops: CDR1 SGHAT, CDR2 FQNNGV. CDR3 length: 16 residues. The CDR3, as DNA: TGTGTCAGCAGCGCCCAGGGACAAACCAACACCGGGGAGCTGTTTTTT. This encodes CVSSAQGQTNTGELFF. Drawing the rest from reference TRBV11-2 and TRBJ2-2, the complete variable domain is EAGVAQSPRYKIIEKRQSVAFWCNPISGHATLYWYQQILGQGPKLLIQFQNNGVVDDSQLPKDRFSAERLKGVDSTLKIQPAKLEDSAVYLCVSSAQGQTNTGELFFGEGSRLTVL.

This clonotype has a count of ten or more. The chain has TRBV5-4 and TRBJ2-3, with D unresolved. The CDR3 spans 12 residues. Germline CDR1 is SGHNT and CDR2 is YYREEE (reference sequence). The V end was cut by 3 bases, the J end by 6 bases, with 8 bases between. For the CDR3, the DNA is TGTGCCAGCAGCTCGCCCTTGGATACGCAGTATTTT. Translation: CASSSPLDTQYF.

This clonotype has just one count. This CDR3 fails to terminate in the conserved phenylalanine or tryptophan, so it likely reflects a read error. The rearrangement uses TRBV11-1 and TRBJ2-7, with D tentatively TRBD1 (5 bases). The CDR3 runs 15 residues. Germline values: CDR1 SGHAT, CDR2 FQDESV (reference sequence). CDR3 protein: CASSFDGHFSHEQYS. For the CDR3, the DNA is TGTGCCAGCAGCTTCGACGGACACTTCTCCCACGAGCAGTACTCC.

There are many counts of this clonotype. The chain uses TRBV6-1 and TRBJ2-2, with 7 bases matching TRBD1. V was clipped by 7 bases and J by 3 bases; unmatched bases: 5. Germline CDR1 reads MNHNS; CDR2 reads SASEGT. The CDR3 is 14 residues long. The CDR3 is CASKTGSDTGELFF. CDR3 bases: TGTGCCAGCAAGACAGGGAGCGACACCGGGGAGCTGTTTTTT.

In this sample, this clonotype turned up a few times. CDR3 bases: TGTACCAGCAGCTCAAGCGGCGGGAGCTCCTACGAGCAGTACTTC. This encodes CTSSSSGGSSYEQYF. The J gene is TRBJ2-7, the V gene TRBV7-2, with 7 bases that match TRBD2. Per germline, CDR1 SGHTA and CDR2 FQGNSA. V was pared by 4 bases and J by 0 bases, with 6 bases of the junction left unmatched. The CDR3 consists of 15 residues.

J is TRBJ1-5 and V is TRBV5-1, with 10 bases lining up with TRBD1. Per germline, CDR1 SGHRS and CDR2 YFSETQ. The CDR3 has 17 amino acids. V shed 7 bases and J 9 bases; nucleotides not matched to a gene: 19. CDR3 residues: CASGREPTGTGDRPQHF. The CDR3, as DNA: TGCGCCAGCGGCCGGGAACCGACCGGGACAGGGGATCGGCCCCAGCATTTT. Full variable domain (remainder filled in from reference TRBV5-1 and TRBJ1-5): KAGVTQTPRYLIKTRGQQVTLSCSPISGHRSVSWYQQTPGQGLQFLFEYFSETQRNKGNFPGRFSGRQFSNSRSEMNVSTLELGDSALYLCASGREPTGTGDRPQHFGDGTRLSIL.

Turning to this clonotype: This likely comes from a read error, as the CDR3 has no conserved phenylalanine or tryptophan at its end. The chain uses TRBV11-2 and TRBJ2-1, with D possibly matching TRBD2 (5 bases). V dropped 3 bases and J dropped 9 bases, with 21 bases sitting between them. The CDR3 spans 16 residues. Germline-derived CDR1 and CDR2 are SGHAT and FQNNGV. The CDR3 here is CASSLDTGLAMGEQFS. The DNA of the CDR3 is TGTGCCAGCAGCTTGGATACCGGGCTAGCCATGGGTGAGCAGTTCTCC.

Remarks on this clonotype: Being one base from a much bigger clone, this may be a read error. This chain links TRBV7-8 with TRBJ1-5; D not resolved. The CDR3 consists of 14 residues. The V gene lost 1 base and the J gene lost 6 bases, with 10 bases spanning the gap. Germline values: CDR1 SGHVS, CDR2 FQNEAQ. CDR3 in amino acids: CASSLGTVSQPQHF. The CDR3, as DNA: TGTGCCAGCAGCTTAGGGACGGTCAGTCAGCCCCAGCATTTT.

Comments on this clonotype: This may arise from a read error, as a much more abundant clone is one base away. V gene TRBV6-1 combines with J gene TRBJ2-1; D may be TRBD2 (5 bases). CDR3 size: 16 residues. Trimming stripped 5 bases from V and 8 bases from J, with 22 bases between. CDR1 is MNHNS, CDR2 SASEGT, per germline. The CDR3 coding sequence is TGTGCCAGCAGTCGTATTCTAGTGGGAGTAGACGATGAGCAGTTCTTC. Translated, it gives CASSRILVGVDDEQFF.

This chain connects TRBV11-2 to TRBJ2-5, with unresolved D. V was trimmed by 9 bases and J by 5 bases, leaving 16 bases between them. The length of the CDR3 is 13 residues. Germline loops: CDR1 SGHAT, CDR2 FQNNGV. CDR3 DNA sequence: TGTGCCAGTCGGAAAGGACCTGACGAGACCCAGTACTTC. It yields the protein CASRKGPDETQYF.

Comments on this clonotype: At one of its ends the junction is not consistent with the germline gene, which may arise from a read error. This sequence joins TRBV6-1 and TRBJ2-3; 8 bases are shared with TRBD2. Germline V lookup: CDR1 MNHNS, CDR2 SASEGT. This CDR3 is 18 amino acids long. The CDR3 loop reads CASGEPASGPYSTNTQYF. DNA of the CDR3: TGTGCCAGCGGTGAACCAGCTAGCGGGCCGTATAGCACAAATACACAGTATTTT.